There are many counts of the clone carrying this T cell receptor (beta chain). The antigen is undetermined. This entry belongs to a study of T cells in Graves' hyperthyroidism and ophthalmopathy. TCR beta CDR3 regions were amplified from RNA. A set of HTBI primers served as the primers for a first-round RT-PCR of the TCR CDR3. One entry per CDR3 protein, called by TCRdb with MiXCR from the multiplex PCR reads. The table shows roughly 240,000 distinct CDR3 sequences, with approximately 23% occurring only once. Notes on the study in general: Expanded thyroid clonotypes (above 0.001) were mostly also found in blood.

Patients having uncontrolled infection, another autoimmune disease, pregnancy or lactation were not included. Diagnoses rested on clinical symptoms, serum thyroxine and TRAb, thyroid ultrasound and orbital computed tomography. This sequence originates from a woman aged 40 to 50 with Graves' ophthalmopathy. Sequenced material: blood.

The CDR3 region is CASSLGHEETQYF. The CDR3 coding sequence is TGTGCCAGCAGTTTAGGGCATGAAGAGACCCAGTACTTC. The chain uses TRBV12-3 or TRBV12-4 and TRBJ2-5; D remains unclear. The CDR3 consists of 13 residues. V gave up 1 base and J gave up 3 bases, with 6 bases separating them.